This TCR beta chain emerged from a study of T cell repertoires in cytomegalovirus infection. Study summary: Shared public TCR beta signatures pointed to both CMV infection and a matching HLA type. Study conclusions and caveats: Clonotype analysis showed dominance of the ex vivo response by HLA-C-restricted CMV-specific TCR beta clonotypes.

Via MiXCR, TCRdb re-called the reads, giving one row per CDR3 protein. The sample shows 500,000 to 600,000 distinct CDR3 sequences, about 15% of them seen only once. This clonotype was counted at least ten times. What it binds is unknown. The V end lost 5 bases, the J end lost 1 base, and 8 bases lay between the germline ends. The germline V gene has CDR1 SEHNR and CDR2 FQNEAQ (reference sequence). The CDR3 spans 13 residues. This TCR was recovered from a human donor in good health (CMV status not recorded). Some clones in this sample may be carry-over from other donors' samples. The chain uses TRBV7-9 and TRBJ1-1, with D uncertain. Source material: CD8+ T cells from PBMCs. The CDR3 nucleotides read TGTGCCAGCAGCCCCACAGAGAACACTGAAGCTTTCTTT. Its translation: CASSPTENTEAFF.